This is a list of T cell receptor beta chains from one sample in a study of identical twins. TCRdb re-analysed the 5' RACE reads in MiXCR, keeping a single row per CDR3 protein. Of about 460,000 distinct CDR3 sequences listed, 14% were seen once; the top ten hold more than 0.5%. Another study also made use of these data, one on yellow fever vaccine responses in identical twins.

The sequencing input was CD4+ T cells sorted from blood. The receptor source for this set is a young woman in good health. CDR3s include the opening cysteine and the closing phenylalanine or tryptophan. D genes are given only for firm matches. Size tells how often a clone was seen (once, few, many) or the class of an expanded clone, and some rows leave it out.

clone size	D gene	V gene	J gene	CDR3 DNA	CDR3 protein
.	.	TRBV12-3/TRBV12-4	TRBJ2-5	TGTGCCTGCAGAAGACAGGGATGGTCTAGCGGGCGCCAAGAGACCCAGTACTTC	CACRRQGWSSGRQETQYF
few	TRBD2	TRBV5-1	TRBJ2-1	TGCGCCAGCAGCTTGGACGCTAGCGGGAGCGCCTACAATGAGCAGTTCTTC	CASSLDASGSAYNEQFF
few	.	TRBV2	TRBJ2-1	TGTGCCAGCAGTGACCCCTCGGGTCCGTTCTTC	CASSDPSGPFF
.	TRBD2	TRBV11-2	TRBJ2-1	TGTGCCAGCAGCTTCAGAGCGGGAGGTGATGGGGAGCAGTTCTTC	CASSFRAGGDGEQFF
few	.	TRBV24-1	TRBJ2-3	TGTGCCACCAGTGATCCTGACAGGACAAGCACAGATACGCAGTATTTT	CATSDPDRTSTDTQYF
.	.	TRBV6-1	TRBJ1-1	TGTGCCAGCAGTGAACAGGGAAGCGAAGCTTTCTTT	CASSEQGSEAFF
few	.	TRBV29-1	TRBJ1-4	TGCAGCGTTCCGGGGAATGAAAAACTGTTTTTT	CSVPGNEKLFF
few	.	TRBV7-8	TRBJ2-1	TGTGCCAGCAGCTTAACAGGGAAAGGGTACAATGAGCAGTTCTTC	CASSLTGKGYNEQFF
.	.	TRBV12-3/TRBV12-4	TRBJ1-2	TGTGCCAGCAGTCGGGATGGAGGCTACACCTTC	CASSRDGGYTF
.	TRBD1	TRBV15	TRBJ2-5	TGTGCCACCAGCAGAGAATTGAAAACCGGGACAGTCCAAGAGACCCAGTACTTC	CATSRELKTGTVQETQYF
.	.	TRBV4-3	TRBJ2-2	TGCGCCAGCAGCCAAGAGGGTAGCCTGGGGGAGCTGTTTTTT	CASSQEGSLGELFF
few	TRBD1	TRBV5-6	TRBJ2-1	TGTGCCATGGGCCCCTGGACAGGGTCCAACGCCTACAATGAGCAGTTCTTC	CAMGPWTGSNAYNEQFF
.	.	TRBV11-2	TRBJ2-1	TGTGCCAGCAGCTTAGAGGAGGGGCTTAACTACAATGAGCAGTTCTTC	CASSLEEGLNYNEQFF
.	.	TRBV6-2/TRBV6-3	TRBJ2-5	TGTGCCAGCAGTTACTCGGTCCCAGGGAGCCAAGAGACCCAGTACTTC	CASSYSVPGSQETQYF
.	TRBD1	TRBV12-3/TRBV12-4	TRBJ2-2	TGTGCCAGCAGCCGGGGACAGGGGAGGACCGGGGAGCTGTTTTTT	CASSRGQGRTGELFF
few	TRBD1	TRBV19	TRBJ2-1	TGTGCCAGTAGTATAGCGGGGACAGACAATGAGCAGTTCTTC	CASSIAGTDNEQFF
few	.	TRBV7-2	TRBJ2-2	TGTGCCAGCAGCTCCCCCGGACCGGTAGGGACCGGGGAGCTGTTTTTT	CASSSPGPVGTGELFF
few	.	TRBV15	TRBJ2-1	TGTGCCACCAGCAAAAGGCGGGTATACGGGGATGAGCAGTTCTTC	CATSKRRVYGDEQFF
few	TRBD1	TRBV7-9	TRBJ1-5	TGTGCCAGCAGCTTAGGGTGGGACAGGGTTGAACAGCCCCAGCATTTT	CASSLGWDRVEQPQHF
.	.	TRBV20-1	TRBJ2-1	TGCAGTGCCTTGCGACTAGTAAGCTACAATGAGCAGTTCTTC	CSALRLVSYNEQFF
few	.	TRBV12-3/TRBV12-4	TRBJ2-2	TGTGCCAGCACCGGCCGGACACCTATCACTGCCGGGGAGCTGTTTTTT	CASTGRTPITAGELFF
few	.	TRBV29-1	TRBJ2-1	TGCAGCGTTGATAAATTCGGAGTCTCCTACAATGAGCAGTTCTTC	CSVDKFGVSYNEQFF
few	.	TRBV5-6	TRBJ2-7	TGTGCCAGCAGCTTGTCCGGGACGTCTCGGTACGAGCAGTACTTC	CASSLSGTSRYEQYF
.	.	TRBV7-2	TRBJ1-1	TGTGCCAGCAGGGCGGGGAGCGTTGGGTCGGCTGAAGCTTTCTTT	CASRAGSVGSAEAFF
.	TRBD1	TRBV24-1	TRBJ2-5	TGTGCCACCAGTGAATCCGGGACAGGGGGCGCTTCGGAGACCCAGTACTTC	CATSESGTGGASETQYF
few	.	TRBV7-2	TRBJ2-3	TGTGCCAGCAGCCCGACAGGAGCAGATACGCAGTATTTT	CASSPTGADTQYF
few	.	TRBV6-1	TRBJ2-7	TGTGCCAGCAGTCCCAATGGAGTGTCCAGCCGCGAGCAGTACTTC	CASSPNGVSSREQYF
few	.	TRBV12-2	TRBJ2-5	TGTGCAAGTCGCCTCCCCCCTAGCCCTTTTTACCAAGAGACCCAGTACTTC	CASRLPPSPFYQETQYF
few	.	TRBV6-2/TRBV6-3	TRBJ2-7	TGTGCCAGCAGTTATAACGCGGGGCCGACCTACGAGCAGTACTTC	CASSYNAGPTYEQYF
.	TRBD1	TRBV7-8	TRBJ2-7	TGTGCCAGCAGTCCCCCACAGGGGGCGAAATCCTACGAGCAGTACTTC	CASSPPQGAKSYEQYF
few	.	TRBV7-2	TRBJ2-3	TGTGCCAGCAGCATCAAGCGGGATACGCAGTATTTT	CASSIKRDTQYF
.	.	TRBV28	TRBJ1-4	TGTGCCAGCAGTTTATCAGGGAAGGGTAATGAAAAACTGTTTTTT	CASSLSGKGNEKLFF
few	TRBD2	TRBV20-1	TRBJ2-1	TGCAGTGCTAGTATTGGACTAGCGGGGCGTTTGAATGAGCAGTTCTTC	CSASIGLAGRLNEQFF
few	TRBD2	TRBV4-1	TRBJ2-2	TGCGCCAGCAGCCGCTTAGGCGGGGGGGCGGCCGGGGAGCTGTTTTTT	CASSRLGGGAAGELFF
once	.	TRBV6-2/TRBV6-3	TRBJ2-7	TGTGCCAGCAGTTACTCGTCAGGGGCCGGTACTTCCTACGAGCAGTACTTC	CASSYSSGAGTSYEQYF
.	.	TRBV6-1	TRBJ2-3	TGTGCCAGCCGGGTCCGCACAGATACGCAGTATTTT	CASRVRTDTQYF
few	TRBD2	TRBV20-1	TRBJ2-7	TGCAGTGCTAGAGTGCGCGGGAGGAAATCCTACGAGCAGTACTTC	CSARVRGRKSYEQYF
few	TRBD1	TRBV27	TRBJ1-1	TGTGCCAGCAGTTCCTGGACAGGTTTGAACACTGAAGCTTTCTTT	CASSSWTGLNTEAFF
.	TRBD1	TRBV18	TRBJ2-7	TGTGCCAGCTCACAGGGGGCCTCCTACGAGCAGTACTTC	CASSQGASYEQYF
many	TRBD2	TRBV10-3	TRBJ2-2	TGTGCCATCAATCCGGGACTAAGAAACACCGGGGAGCTGTTTTTT	CAINPGLRNTGELFF
many	.	TRBV11-1	TRBJ1-5	TGTGCCAGCAGCCCTATTCCCCAGGGGCCGGCTGGACGAGAGCCCCAGCATTTT	CASSPIPQGPAGREPQHF
.	TRBD1	TRBV29-1	TRBJ2-5	TGCAGCGTAGACCGGGACAGTGGGATGAAACAAGAGACCCAGTACTTC	CSVDRDSGMKQETQYF
.	.	TRBV19	TRBJ2-5	TGTGCCAGTCCTCGGGAAGAGACCCAGTACTTC	CASPREETQYF
.	.	TRBV28	TRBJ2-7	TGTGCCAGCACCCGCGGGGACAAGGGTGGCTACGAGCAGTACTTC	CASTRGDKGGYEQYF
few	.	TRBV6-1	TRBJ1-4	TGTGCCAGCACCTCGTGGAGGGACGGAGAAAAACTGTTTTTT	CASTSWRDGEKLFF
many	.	TRBV5-1	TRBJ2-2	TGCGCCAGCAGCTTGGGGGCCAAGGTGGGGGAGCTGTTTTTT	CASSLGAKVGELFF
.	.	TRBV20-1	TRBJ2-7	TGCAGTGCTAGCCCCCCCGGAGGTACCCACGAGCAGTACTTC	CSASPPGGTHEQYF
few	.	TRBV20-1	TRBJ2-5	TGCAGTGCAAACGACAACCAAGAGACCCAGTACTTC	CSANDNQETQYF
.	.	TRBV25-1	TRBJ2-2	TGTGCCAGCAGTGAAGGCCGCACCTCGAGCACCGGGGAGCTGTTTTTT	CASSEGRTSSTGELFF
.	.	TRBV7-9	TRBJ2-6	TGTGCCAGCAGCTTATTGGTCCATACCTCTGGGGCCAACGTCCTGACTTTC	CASSLLVHTSGANVLTF
many	.	TRBV18	TRBJ2-2	TGTGCCAGCTCGTCAACAGGGACCGGGGAGCTGTTTTTT	CASSSTGTGELFF
few	.	TRBV29-1	TRBJ1-2	TGCAGCGTTGCGGGGAACTATGGCTACACCTTC	CSVAGNYGYTF
.	TRBD2	TRBV19	TRBJ2-1	TGTGCCAGTAGTCCCCCGAGTACGGGGGGGCCAAATGAGCAGTTCTTC	CASSPPSTGGPNEQFF
few	.	TRBV28	TRBJ1-6	TGTGCCAGCACCGAACCTGGCCGGGGGGCCGGATTTAATTCACCCCTCCACTTT	CASTEPGRGAGFNSPLHF